The present T cell receptor beta chain was sequenced within a study of glioma-infiltrating T cells after dendritic cell vaccination. Turning to the study itself: Treatment, given 2003 to 2012, was autologous tumor lysate-pulsed dendritic cell vaccination.

Up to 2 ug genomic DNA was used for TCRB CDR3 amplification. The table came from immunoSEQ multiplex PCR; TCRdb's copy has only in-frame clones and leaves some out. The profile shows around 97,000 clones, 80% to 90% of them singletons. Germline CDR1 is ENHRY and CDR2 is SYGVKD. The V gene lost 3 bases and the J gene lost 6 bases, with 8 bases spanning the gap. There are 12 residues in the CDR3. This clone was seen only a few times. V gene TRBV10-3 combines with J gene TRBJ1-1; D is unresolved. This receptor was obtained from a human donor with glioblastoma. The sample was blood, taken before dendritic cell vaccination. CDR3 nucleotides: TGTGCCATCAGTGATGCGTCGGCTGAAGCTTTCTTT. This codes for CAISDASAEAFF.